This section outlines one T cell receptor beta chain sequence together with its context. Antigen unknown. These data are taken from a study of identical twins. Notes on the study in general: With beta out-of-frame sequences, excess sharing by twins was weaker. These conclusions were based on statistical analysis (cross-sectional, not following the same donors).

TCRdb independently ran MiXCR on the 5' RACE reads; one entry per CDR3 protein. This table holds a few hundred thousand distinct CDR3 sequences, roughly 26% found once. Every donor was a healthy Caucasian. The same data also contributed to another study, on T cells expressing NK-cell markers.

The specimen was CD4+ T cells sorted from blood. This receptor was obtained from a woman between 18 and 29 years old in good health.

The CDR3 coding sequence is TGCAGCGGGTTCTACTACAATGAGCAGTTCTTC. Encoded protein: CSGFYYNEQFF. V usage is TRBV29-1 and J usage is TRBJ2-1; no clear D gene. The CDR3 consists of 11 residues. V dropped 7 bases and J dropped 3 bases, with 7 bases sitting between them. Germline CDR1 is SQVTM and CDR2 is ANQGSEA.